A single sample gave rise to the 13 T cell receptor beta chains below, sequenced in a study of shared clonotypes between healthy human individuals. Only in-frame clones appear in the TCRdb table, and some are missing; sequencing was by immunoSEQ multiplex PCR. The repertoire holds 2 million to 2.5 million clones, with 90% to 97% as singletons. The source material was naive CD4+ T cells sorted from blood. Noted subset: CD45RA+ positively selected. Receptor source: a young man in good health.

The V call is TRBV19, the J call TRBJ1-1, with unresolved D. Trimming stripped 6 bases from V and 4 bases from J, with 27 bases between. Germline CDR1 reads LNHDA; CDR2 reads SQIVND (reference sequence). CDR3 length: 18 amino acids. DNA of the CDR3: TGTGCCAGTAGGGATCTGGGCACGATAGGTGGTTGGGCCACTGAAGCTTTCTTT. Translated: CASRDLGTIGGWATEAFF.

The J gene is TRBJ1-6, the V gene TRBV7-6, with 9 nucleotides matching TRBD1. The CDR3 runs to 16 residues. V shed 5 bases, J shed 8 bases, and the junction held 10 bases outside the gene matches. Germline V lookup: CDR1 SGHVS, CDR2 FNYEAQ. This chain's CDR3 is CASSPPNRGRDSPLHF. The CDR3 coding sequence is TGTGCCAGCAGCCCCCCCAACAGGGGGCGAGATTCACCCCTCCACTTT.

This chain connects TRBV11-2 to TRBJ2-5; either TRBD1 or TRBD2 may supply D (6 bases each). Germline-derived CDR1 and CDR2 are SGHAT and FQNNGV. The CDR3 has 18 residues. Between the trimmed V and J ends, which lost 5 bases and 4 bases, there was a span of 26 bases. The CDR3 region is CASSPWGAVPGRGETQYF. Here the CDR3 DNA reads TGTGCCAGCAGCCCATGGGGGGCGGTTCCGGGTCGTGGAGAGACCCAGTACTTC.

A single count supports this clone. The chain joins TRBV9 to TRBJ2-2; D is unresolved. Germline loops: CDR1 SGDLS, CDR2 YYNGEE. The CDR3 loop spans 15 amino acids. V was clipped by 0 bases and J by 5 bases, with 11 bases between them. CDR3 residues: CASSVGSLRTGELFF. CDR3 DNA sequence: TGTGCCAGCAGCGTAGGATCACTACGGACCGGGGAGCTGTTTTTT.

V is TRBV10-3 and J is TRBJ1-4, with D possibly matching TRBD1 (6 bases). Trimming took off 10 bases at V and 2 bases at J, with 17 bases between the two ends. The germline CDR1 and CDR2 sequences are ENHRY and SYGVKD. This CDR3 region has 15 residues. The CDR3, as DNA: TGTGCCACAAAGATGGGGGGGCCGACTAATGAAAAACTGTTTTTT. Amino acid sequence: CATKMGGPTNEKLFF.

The genes are TRBV18 and TRBJ2-1, with 14 bases matching TRBD2. After removal of 6 bases from V and 6 bases from J, the junction contained 7 bases not matched to a gene. CDR1 and CDR2 (germline): KGHSH, LQKENI. The CDR3 covers 16 residues. CDR3: CASSPQTSGRANEQFF. Written as DNA, the CDR3 is TGTGCCAGCTCTCCCCAGACTAGCGGGAGGGCCAATGAGCAGTTCTTC.

The chain employs TRBV11-3 and TRBJ2-1; D perhaps matches TRBD2 (6 bases). This CDR3 region has 14 residues. Trimming removed 0 bases from V and 8 bases from J, with 11 bases in between. Germline lookup yields CDR1 SGHNT and CDR2 YENEEA. CDR3: CASSLDRSGDEQFF. The DNA for the CDR3 is TGTGCCAGCAGCTTAGATCGTTCGGGGGATGAGCAGTTCTTC.

In regard to this clone: The sample holds other DNA sequences that translate to the same CDR3. The rearrangement joins TRBV6-1 to TRBJ1-2; 7 nucleotides line up with TRBD1. Germline V gene lookup returns CDR1 MNHNS and CDR2 SASEGT. With 4 bases clipped from V and 2 bases from J, the junction kept 1 base outside the gene matches. The CDR3 covers 13 residues. CDR3 residues: CASSGQGNYGYTF. The CDR3 DNA is TGTGCCAGCAGTGGACAGGGAAACTATGGCTACACCTTC.

V and J are TRBV6-5 and TRBJ1-6; no reliable D call. The CDR3 consists of 14 residues. Trimming left V 6 bases short and J 0 bases short, with 6 bases between. Germline V lookup: CDR1 MNHEY, CDR2 SVGAGI. The CDR3 loop reads CASRGYSYNSPLHF. The CDR3 nucleotides read TGTGCCAGCAGAGGTTACTCCTATAATTCACCCCTCCACTTT.

The rearrangement uses TRBV19 and TRBJ2-7; TRBD1 agrees at 8 bases. V lost 1 base and J lost 2; bases outside the gene matches: 1. The V gene's germline CDR1 is LNHDA and CDR2 SQIVND (reference sequence). The CDR3 consists of 14 residues. This CDR3 is CASSIAGQAYEQYF. As DNA, the CDR3 is TGTGCCAGTAGTATAGCGGGACAGGCCTACGAGCAGTACTTC.

The chain uses TRBV6-5 and TRBJ1-4, with no clear D. Germline V gene sequence: CDR1 MNHEY, CDR2 SVGAGI. The CDR3 runs to 13 residues. V was cut by 6 bases and J by 8 bases, with 13 bases left in between. The CDR3 DNA sequence: TGTGCCAGCAGCGCGGGAAGGTCAGAAAAACTGTTTTTT. Translation: CASSAGRSEKLFF.

This chain uses TRBV5-4 with TRBJ1-6; D gene uncertain. Trimming took off 0 bases at V and 0 bases at J, with 10 bases between the two ends. In germline, CDR1 is SGHNT, CDR2 YYREEE (reference sequence). This CDR3 is 17 amino acids long. This CDR3 reads CASSLVAESSYNSPLHF. In DNA, the CDR3 is TGTGCCAGCAGCTTGGTCGCGGAGAGCTCCTATAATTCACCCCTCCACTTT.

The chain combines TRBV5-1 with TRBJ2-7; a possible D gene is TRBD2 (5 bases). Germline values: CDR1 SGHRS, CDR2 YFSETQ. This CDR3 has 15 amino acids. Trimming took off 0 bases at V and 5 bases at J, with 15 bases between the two ends. The CDR3 DNA is TGCGCCAGCAGCTTGGTTTTGGGAGCCATCGACGAGCAGTACTTC. Protein product: CASSLVLGAIDEQYF.